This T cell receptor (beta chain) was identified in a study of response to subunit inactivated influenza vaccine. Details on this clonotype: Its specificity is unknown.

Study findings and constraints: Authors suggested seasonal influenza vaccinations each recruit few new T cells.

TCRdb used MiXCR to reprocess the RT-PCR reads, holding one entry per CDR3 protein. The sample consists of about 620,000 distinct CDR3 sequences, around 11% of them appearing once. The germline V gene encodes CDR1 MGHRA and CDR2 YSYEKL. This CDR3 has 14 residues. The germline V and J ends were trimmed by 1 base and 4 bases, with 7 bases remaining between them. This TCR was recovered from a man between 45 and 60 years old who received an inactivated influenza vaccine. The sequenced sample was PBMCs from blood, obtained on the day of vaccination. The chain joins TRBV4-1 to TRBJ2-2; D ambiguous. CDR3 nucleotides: TGCGCCAGCAGCCAAGTGCAACTCACCGGGGAGCTGTTTTTT. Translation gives CASSQVQLTGELFF.